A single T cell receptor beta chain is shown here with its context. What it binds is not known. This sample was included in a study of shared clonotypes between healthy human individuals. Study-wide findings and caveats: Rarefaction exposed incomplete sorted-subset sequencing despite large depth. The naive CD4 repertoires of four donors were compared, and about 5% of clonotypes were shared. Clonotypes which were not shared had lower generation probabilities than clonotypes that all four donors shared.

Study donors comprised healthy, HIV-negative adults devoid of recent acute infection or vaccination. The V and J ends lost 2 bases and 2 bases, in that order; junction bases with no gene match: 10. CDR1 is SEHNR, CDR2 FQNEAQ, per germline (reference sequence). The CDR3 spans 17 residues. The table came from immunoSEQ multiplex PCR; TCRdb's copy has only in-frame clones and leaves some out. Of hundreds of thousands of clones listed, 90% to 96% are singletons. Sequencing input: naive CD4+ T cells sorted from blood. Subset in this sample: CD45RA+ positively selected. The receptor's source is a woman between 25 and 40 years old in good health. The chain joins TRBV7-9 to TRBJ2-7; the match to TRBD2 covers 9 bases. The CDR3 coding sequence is TGTGCCAGCAGCTTAACGGCTAGCGGGGACCGCACCTACGAGCAGTACTTC. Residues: CASSLTASGDRTYEQYF.